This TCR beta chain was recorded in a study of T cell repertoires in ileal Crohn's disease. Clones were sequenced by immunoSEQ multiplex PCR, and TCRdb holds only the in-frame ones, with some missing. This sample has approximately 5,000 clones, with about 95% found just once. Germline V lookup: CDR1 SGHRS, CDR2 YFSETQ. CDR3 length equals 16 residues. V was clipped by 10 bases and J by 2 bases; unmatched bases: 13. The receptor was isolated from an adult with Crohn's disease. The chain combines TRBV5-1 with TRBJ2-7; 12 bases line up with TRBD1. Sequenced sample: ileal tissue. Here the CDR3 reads CAQPGQGAPGAYEQYF. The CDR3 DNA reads TGCGCCCAACCGGGACAGGGGGCACCCGGGGCCTACGAGCAGTACTTC.